This is a list of T cell receptor beta chains from one sample in a study of T cell repertoires in cytomegalovirus infection. TCRdb re-analysed the reads in MiXCR, keeping a single row per CDR3 protein. The sample lists 450,000 to 550,000 distinct CDR3 sequences; about 42% were seen once. Antigens of these TCRs are unknown. Sequencing used cultured PBMCs, obtained from culture after CMV antigen stimulation. Receptor source: a human donor in good health (CMV status not recorded). Some clones in this sample may be carry-over from other donors' samples. Each CDR3 is given with its conserved first and last residue. The D gene is left open where the match is weak. Clone size is stated in some rows and not others, as once, few, many or a class when expanded.

NA | TRBJ2-3 | TRBV4-3 | few | TGCGCCAGCAGCCAAGAATGGGGTGCAGATACGCAGTATTTT | CASSQEWGADTQYF
TRBD1 | TRBJ1-1 | TRBV25-1 | NA | TGTGCCAGCAGTGGGACAGGGGTCTTTAGTGCTTTCTTT | CASSGTGVFSAFF
TRBD1 | TRBJ2-5 | TRBV7-9 | NA | TGTGCCAGCAGTAAAGGACAGGGGGCGGAGGAGACCCAGTACTTC | CASSKGQGAEETQYF
NA | TRBJ2-7 | TRBV12-3/TRBV12-4 | NA | TGTGCCAGCAGTTTAGGGACAAGGAGGGCTACCTACGAGCAGTACTTC | CASSLGTRRATYEQYF
TRBD1 | TRBJ1-4 | TRBV7-8 | many | TGTGCCAGCAGCTTAGGACTTTGGAAGCCAGGGGGTATATCGAATGAAAAACTGTTTTTT | CASSLGLWKPGGISNEKLFF
NA | TRBJ2-7 | TRBV7-2 | few | TGTGCCAGCAGCTTAGGGGCTTTGAGCATCTACGAGCAGTACTTC | CASSLGALSIYEQYF
NA | TRBJ1-6 | TRBV7-9 | NA | TGTGCCAGCAGCTTAGAGGAGGGGGAGACCCTCCACTTT | CASSLEEGETLHF
NA | TRBJ2-7 | TRBV6-6 | NA | TGTGCCAGCCGGCTTAGAGAACACGAGCAGTACTTC | CASRLREHEQYF
TRBD2 | TRBJ2-1 | TRBV7-2 | few | TGTGCCAGCAGCTATGGGGTGGGGGGGTCCTACAATGAGCAGTTCTTC | CASSYGVGGSYNEQFF
NA | TRBJ1-4 | TRBV7-9 | few | TGTGCCAGCAGCTACAGAAACTACGAAAAACTGTTTTTT | CASSYRNYEKLFF
TRBD1 | TRBJ2-3 | TRBV6-5 | NA | TGTGCCAGCAGCCGGGGACAGGGATGGACAGATACGCAGTATTTT | CASSRGQGWTDTQYF
NA | TRBJ2-5 | TRBV19 | NA | TGTGCCAGTAGTATTTCGGCGGGACGGGGAGAGACCCAGTACTTC | CASSISAGRGETQYF
TRBD1 | TRBJ1-1 | TRBV7-2 | few | TGTGCCAGCAGTCGACAGGGGATGGGTACTGAAGCTTTCTTT | CASSRQGMGTEAFF
TRBD2 | TRBJ2-7 | TRBV11-2 | few | TGTGCCAGCAGCTTCGGCGGGGGGTGGAGCTCCTACGAGCAGTACTTC | CASSFGGGWSSYEQYF